This T cell receptor (beta chain) was sequenced during a study of shared clonotypes between healthy human individuals. Libraries were prepared by immunoSEQ multiplex PCR; TCRdb keeps only in-frame clonotypes and omits some of them. The sample includes some 2,400,000 clones, approximately 94% of them seen just once. Negatively enriched CD4+ T cells were divided by CD45RA into naive and memory. V was clipped by 8 bases and J by 8 bases, with 19 bases between them. This CDR3 comprises 14 residues. The chain is built from TRBV5-3 and TRBJ2-2, with D uncertain. TRBV5-3 is treated as an ORF (open reading frame) with a function not yet certain. The specimen sequenced was naive CD4+ T cells sorted from blood. Subset denoted: CD45RA+ positively selected. The sequence was collected from a man aged 18 to 35 in good health. The CDR3 DNA sequence: TGTGCCAGCAGCCCGGATTCCTTAACGGGGGAGCTGTTTTTT. It yields the protein CASSPDSLTGELFF.